The 19 T cell receptor beta chains in this list originate from one sample, sequenced in a study of T cell repertoires in cytomegalovirus infection. Antigens for these TCRs are unknown. TCRdb passed the reads through MiXCR, listing each CDR3 protein once. Among fewer than 950,000 distinct CDR3 sequences listed, approximately 29% were seen once. The sample consisted of cultured CD8+ T cells from PBMCs, taken from culture after CMV antigen stimulation. The receptors derive from a human donor in good health (CMV status not recorded). Some clones in this sample may be carry-over from other donors' samples.

The CDR3 is CASSPRTGGYNEQFF. In DNA form, the CDR3 reads TGTGCCAGCAGCCCCCGGACAGGGGGATACAATGAGCAGTTCTTC. The chain joins TRBV7-9 to TRBJ2-1; 10 nucleotides line up with TRBD1. Germline-derived CDR1 and CDR2 are SEHNR and FQNEAQ (reference sequence). J lost 4 bases, V lost 5 bases, and 5 bases had no gene match. The CDR3 runs to 15 residues.

The J gene is TRBJ1-2, the V gene TRBV5-5; D is possibly TRBD1 (5 bases). Looked up from germline, CDR1 is SGHKS and CDR2 is YYEKEE (reference sequence). The CDR3 runs 15 residues. V was trimmed by 2 bases and J by 6 bases, leaving 17 bases between them. The CDR3 loop reads CASSLSPSEGNGYTF. CDR3 nucleotide sequence: TGTGCCAGCAGCTTAAGCCCGTCAGAGGGGAATGGCTACACCTTC.

V usage is TRBV2 and J usage is TRBJ1-6, with unresolved D. The germline V gene has CDR1 SNHLY and CDR2 FYNNEI. The CDR3 is 12 amino acids. Trimming left V 9 bases short and J 6 bases short, with 9 bases between. CDR3 in DNA: TGTGCCAGAGAGGAGGTTAATTCACCCCTCCACTTT. The encoded protein is CAREEVNSPLHF.

This clonotype was found once. The rearrangement joins TRBV6-2 or TRBV6-3 to TRBJ1-1; D may be TRBD1 (5 bases). CDR1 MNHEY and CDR2 SVGEGT come from the germline V gene. There are 18 residues in the CDR3. Between the trimmed V and J ends, which lost 5 bases and 0 bases, there was a span of 22 bases. CDR3 DNA: TGTGCCAGCAGTCTCCCCTCAGGGTCGCAGAATATGAACACTGAAGCTTTCTTT. Amino acids: CASSLPSGSQNMNTEAFF.

This clonotype was counted between two and nine times. CDR3 sequence reads: CASSLVPQMDSEETQYF. CDR3 nucleotides: TGTGCCAGCAGCTTAGTCCCCCAAATGGACAGCGAAGAGACCCAGTACTTC. J is TRBJ2-5 and V is TRBV11-2, with a weak D call TRBD1 (6 bases). Germline V gene lookup returns CDR1 SGHAT and CDR2 FQNNGV. V gave up 1 base and J gave up 3 bases, with 18 bases separating them. The CDR3 contains 17 residues.

The chain is built from TRBV27 and TRBJ2-5; 7 bases map to TRBD1. This CDR3 is built from 14 residues. V lost 6 bases to trimming and J lost 1 base; unmatched junction nucleotides: 5. CDR1 MNHEY and CDR2 SMNVEV come from the germline V gene (reference sequence). CDR3 sequence reads: CASRLDRAQETQYF. The CDR3 nucleotides are TGTGCCAGCAGGCTCGACAGGGCCCAAGAGACCCAGTACTTC.

Ten or more counts support this clonotype. This chain's CDR3 is CASSFEGGRDTQYF. CDR3 nucleotide sequence: TGTGCCAGCAGCTTCGAGGGGGGGAGGGATACGCAGTATTTT. The chain joins TRBV7-9 to TRBJ2-3; weak D call: TRBD2 (7 bases). Germline CDR1 is SEHNR and CDR2 is FQNEAQ (reference sequence). Trimming stripped 3 bases from V and 6 bases from J, with 13 bases between. The CDR3 covers 14 residues.

This clonotype has ten or more counts. The chain is built from TRBV27 and TRBJ1-1; tentatively, D is TRBD1 (6 bases). Trimming took 6 bases from V and 0 from J, leaving 17 bases between them. The CDR3 contains 16 residues. Germline V gives CDR1 MNHEY, CDR2 SMNVEV (reference sequence). The CDR3 loop is CASRGNRASLNTEAFF. As DNA, the CDR3 is TGTGCCAGCAGAGGGAACAGGGCCTCCTTGAACACTGAAGCTTTCTTT.

This clonotype was detected a few times. The rearrangement joins TRBV6-1 to TRBJ1-4; D might be TRBD1 (5 bases). V gave up 1 base and J gave up 10 bases, with 13 bases separating them. The germline V gene has CDR1 MNHNS and CDR2 SASEGT. The length of the CDR3 is 14 residues. The CDR3, as DNA: TGTGCCAGCAGTGAAGAGGCAGGGAGGGGAAAACTGTTTTTT. It is translated as CASSEEAGRGKLFF.

This clonotype appeared a few times. This sequence joins TRBV12-3 or TRBV12-4 and TRBJ2-3, with 9 nucleotides matching TRBD2. The V and J ends lost 7 bases and 1 base, in that order; junction bases with no gene match: 9. The CDR3 runs 16 residues. The CDR3 DNA reads as TGTGCCAGCACCCCGGTGGCTAGCGGGGGCACAGATACGCAGTATTTT. Residues: CASTPVASGGTDTQYF.

This rearrangement joins TRBV27 to TRBJ1-5; D is uncertain. V lost 3 bases to trimming and J lost 3 bases, with 9 bases between them. Germline V CDR1 and CDR2: MNHEY, SMNVEV (reference sequence). The CDR3 loop spans 14 amino acids. CDR3 loop: CASSFLSTNQPQHF. For the CDR3, the DNA is TGTGCCAGCAGTTTTCTGAGTACCAATCAGCCCCAGCATTTT.

This clonotype was counted ten times or more. This chain uses TRBV7-2 with TRBJ2-6; D perhaps matches TRBD2 (5 bases). V was cut by 5 bases and J by 1 base, with 9 bases left in between. There are 15 residues in the CDR3. The germline gives CDR1 SGHTA, CDR2 FQGNSA. CDR3 in DNA: TGTGCCAGCAGCACATCGGGGTCTGGGGCCAACGTCCTGACTTTC. This sequence encodes CASSTSGSGANVLTF.

V is TRBV18 and J is TRBJ2-2; TRBD2 is a possible D gene (5 bases). Germline assignment: CDR1 KGHSH and CDR2 LQKENI. CDR3 length: 16 residues. V gave up 6 bases and J gave up 3 bases, with 17 bases separating them. The CDR3 region has the DNA TGTGCCAGCTCGGTAACGGCAGCGCGGGACACCGGGGAGCTGTTTTTT. Translated, it gives CASSVTAARDTGELFF.

J is TRBJ1-4 and V is TRBV19, with D maybe TRBD1 (5 bases). The CDR3 length is 14 residues. The germline CDR1 and CDR2 sequences are LNHDA and SQIVND (reference sequence). V was clipped by 5 bases and J by 7 bases, with 14 bases between them. CDR3 sequence reads: CASSRDGWSEKLFF. The CDR3 nucleotides are TGTGCCAGTAGTCGGGACGGTTGGAGTGAAAAACTGTTTTTT. Filled out from reference TRBV19 and TRBJ1-4, the complete variable domain reads DGGITQSPKYLFRKEGQNVTLSCEQNLNHDAMYWYRQDPGQGLRLIYYSQIVNDFQKGDIAEGYSVSREKKESFPLTVTSAQKNPTAFYLCASSRDGWSEKLFFGSGTQLSVL.

The V and J genes are TRBV4-1 and TRBJ1-1; 8 bases are a match to TRBD1. The CDR3 length is 14 residues. V lost 1 base, J lost 6 bases, and 4 bases stayed unmatched. Germline loops: CDR1 MGHRA, CDR2 YSYEKL. CDR3 nucleotides: TGCGCCAGCAGCCAAGTCGACAGGGGAGCTGAAGCTTTCTTT. Its translation is CASSQVDRGAEAFF.

This clonotype was detected a few times. V usage is TRBV28 and J usage is TRBJ1-4; no firm D call. V lost 6 bases to trimming and J lost 7 bases, with 18 bases between them. The CDR3 loop spans 15 amino acids. The germline V gene has CDR1 MDHEN and CDR2 SYDVKM. CDR3 DNA: TGTGCCAGCAGGAAATTATCCTCGGTTGGTGAAAAACTGTTTTTT. This codes for CASRKLSSVGEKLFF. Full variable domain (remainder filled in from reference TRBV28 and TRBJ1-4): DVKVTQSSRYLVKRTGEKVFLECVQDMDHENMFWYRQDPGLGLRLIYFSYDVKMKEKGDIPEGYSVSREKKERFSLILESASTNQTSMYLCASRKLSSVGEKLFFGSGTQLSVL.

This clonotype was seen a handful of times. The rearrangement joins TRBV9 to TRBJ1-1, with D maybe TRBD1 (6 bases). Per the germline V gene, CDR1 is SGDLS and CDR2 is YYNGEE. V was shortened by 3 bases and J by 1 base, with 10 bases between the two germline ends. The CDR3 runs 14 residues. The CDR3 nucleotides are TGTGCCAGCAGCGAAGGGGGTTCGAACACTGAAGCTTTCTTT. Its translation is CASSEGGSNTEAFF.

V usage is TRBV6-5 and J usage is TRBJ2-7; D not resolved. The V and J ends lost 5 bases and 4 bases respectively, with 12 bases between them. CDR3 size: 13 residues. Germline V CDR1 and CDR2: MNHEY, SVGAGI. CDR3 region: CASSRSSDYEQYV. The CDR3 region has the DNA TGTGCCAGCAGTCGATCGTCCGATTACGAGCAGTACGTC.

This clonotype was found many times. The rearrangement uses TRBV6-4 and TRBJ1-1; perhaps TRBD1 as D (6 bases). Germline CDR1 is MRHNA and CDR2 is SNTAGT. The CDR3 contains 18 residues. Trimming removed 11 bases at V and 5 bases at J, with 33 bases between. For the CDR3, the DNA is TGTGCCGGCTTACCACAGGGAGAGTCAGGGAGGAGGGGAACTGAAGCTTTCTTT. Amino acids: CAGLPQGESGRRGTEAFF.